This T cell receptor (beta chain) was captured by sequencing in a study of T cells after yellow fever vaccination (dated by TCRdb to the late 2010s). For the study in its entirety: Libraries from fractions with low cell numbers were prepared with the SMART-Seq v4 Ultra Low Input RNA kit. To follow T-cell clones before and after primary and booster YFV17D yellow fever vaccination, bulk TCR alpha and beta repertoires were sequenced over time. Two healthy male donors, one aged 18 to 30 and one aged 30 to 40 years, made up the cohort. Bulk PBMC replicates and cell subsets were isolated from blood drawn at multiple timepoints before and after both primary and secondary immunization.

The treatment or condition label here, explained by the study, means: live attenuated yellow fever vaccine strain. At every blood-draw timepoint, two biological replicates of bulk PBMCs were collected. PBMCs were isolated from peripheral blood using a standard Ficoll-Paque protocol. TriZol was used to extract RNA from bulk PBMCs, from CD4 and CD8 fractions, and from dextramer-positive and dextramer-negative fractions. In regard to this clonotype: It lacks a known antigen. No per-base quality is available; no much larger clone lies one base away.

From the germline V gene (reference sequence), CDR1 is LNHDA and CDR2 is SQIVND. From the cysteine up to the phenylalanine, the CDR3 has a length of 15 residues. The only DNA kept is the CDR3, 45 bases in frame from the first base. Relative to germline, V is missing 4 bases and J is missing 6 bases, with 9 bases of the junction outside any gene match. Study-wide conclusions, independent of this receptor: A small share of clonotypes occurred in both CD4 and CD8 compartments, likely arising from convergent recombination. Only two donors were included in the study, so the extent to which the findings can be generalized is limited. Compared with the primary T-cell response, the secondary T-cell response was faster but weaker, reaching its peak on day 5 rather than on day 15. Most clones expanded after primary vaccination (almost 98% of CD4 and 80% to 90% of CD8) were re-detected after the booster, suggesting that broad memory maintenance occurred. Computational filtering was required because FACS-sorted repertoires could contain abundant contaminating clonotypes from the bulk population.

TCR cDNA was synthesized by 5'RACE template switching, through which a universal primer site and unique molecular identifiers were introduced. Priming for cDNA synthesis came from both the TCR alpha and TCR beta constant segments. Library amplification used two PCR steps, and the second PCR step added sample barcodes and sequencing adapters. Sequencing of libraries was done on Illumina HiSeq 2500 (2x100 bp) or NovaSeq (2x150 bp). The paper's processing steps were these. Demultiplexing of reads and collapsing into UMI consensus sequences were performed with MIGEC, and V(D)J alignment was carried out with MiXCR. Vaccine-responding clonotypes were identified with edgeR using replicate PBMC samples, with FDR below 0.01 and a log2 fold change above 5 up to day 15 being required. CD4 or CD8 identity was assigned to each bulk clonotype according to whether the clonotype was present at higher abundance in the sequenced CD4 repertoire or the sequenced CD8 repertoire. TCRdb itself trimmed the public reads at Q25 with fastp, ran MiXCR and retained productive beta chains. A single entry per CDR3 protein holds the most common genes and DNA from its merged rows. The V and J calls were not made by the authors but by TCRdb's processing. This sample is represented by approximately 600,000 distinct CDR3 sequences; around 12% of them were singletons. The top ten clonotypes cover about 15% of the sample.

The V and J segments used are TRBV19 and TRBJ1-5; TRBD1 lines up with 7 middle nucleotides. The material was PBMCs, obtained on the day of the yellow fever booster vaccination. This clonotype was obtained from a man aged 30 to 45 who received the YFV17D yellow fever vaccine. The CDR3 corresponds to CASSTLDRESQPQHF. The base sequence is TGTGCCAGTAGTACCCTCGACAGGGAAAGTCAGCCCCAGCATTTT.